In this sample, the clone carrying this T cell receptor beta chain turned up once. Its antigen is undetermined. The data were taken from a study of T cell responses to AZD1222 COVID-19 vaccine. General study points: Researchers report vaccine-associated CD4 TCRs spanning spike, with dominance at 160-218 and 743-854. Spike-specific TCRs gained breadth and depth after people received two AZD1222 doses.

Profiled with immunoSEQ multiplex PCR; TCRdb holds only in-frame clones, not every one. The table records some 95,000 clones, roughly nine tenths of them present only once. The CDR3 sequence is 13 residues long. V was pared by 6 bases and J by 9 bases, with 8 bases of the junction left unmatched. Germline V gene data show CDR1 as SNHLY and CDR2 as FYNNEI. The TCR sequence derives from an adult in good health. The V call is TRBV2, the J call TRBJ1-5; 7 bases agree with TRBD1. The input for sequencing was peripheral blood, taken on day 0 of AZD1222 vaccination. The CDR3 DNA is TGTGCCAGCAGCGGACAGGCCAGGGGGCCCCAGCATTTT. Its protein is CASSGQARGPQHF.